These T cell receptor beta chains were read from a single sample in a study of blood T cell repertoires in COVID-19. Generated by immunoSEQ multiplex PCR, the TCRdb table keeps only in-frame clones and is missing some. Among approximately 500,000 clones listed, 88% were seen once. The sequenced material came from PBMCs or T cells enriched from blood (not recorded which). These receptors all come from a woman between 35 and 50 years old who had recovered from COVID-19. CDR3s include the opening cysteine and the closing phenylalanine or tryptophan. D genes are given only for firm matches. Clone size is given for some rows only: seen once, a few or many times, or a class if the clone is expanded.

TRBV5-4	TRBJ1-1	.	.	TGTGCCAGCAGCTCCAGGGCCGGGAGTACTGAAGCTTTCTTT	CASSSRAGSTEAFF
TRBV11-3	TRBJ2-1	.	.	TGTGCCAGCAGCTGGGCAAGCAATGAGCAGTTCTTC	CASSWASNEQFF
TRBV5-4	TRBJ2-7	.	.	TGTGCCAGCAGCTTGGCCGGGGAAAGCTCCTACGAGCAGTACTTC	CASSLAGESSYEQYF
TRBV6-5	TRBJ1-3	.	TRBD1	TGTGCCAGCGGGGGACAGGTCCCTGGAAACACCATATATTTT	CASGGQVPGNTIYF
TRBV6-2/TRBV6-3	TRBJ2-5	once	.	TGTGCCAGCAGTCGCCAAGAGACCCAGTACTTC	CASSRQETQYF
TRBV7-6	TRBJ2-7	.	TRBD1	TGTGCCAGCAGCTTAACCGGGACAGGGCCGTACGAGCAGTACTTC	CASSLTGTGPYEQYF
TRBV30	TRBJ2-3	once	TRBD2	TGTGCCTGGAGTACTAGCGGTAGCACAGATACGCAGTATTTT	CAWSTSGSTDTQYF
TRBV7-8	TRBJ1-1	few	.	TGTGCCAGCAGCAAAACAGGAAGGATGAACACTGAAGCTTTCTTT	CASSKTGRMNTEAFF
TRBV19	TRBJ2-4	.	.	TGTGCCAGTAGTATAGATACTCAGGGGAACATTCAGTACTTC	CASSIDTQGNIQYF
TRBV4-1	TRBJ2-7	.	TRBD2	TGCGCCAGCAGCCAAATAGCGGGCCCCTCCTACGAGCAGTACTTC	CASSQIAGPSYEQYF
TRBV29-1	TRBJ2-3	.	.	TGCAGCGTCGTACCAGGGATGGGCACGTATACGCAGTATTTT	CSVVPGMGTYTQYF
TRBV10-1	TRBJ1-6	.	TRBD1	TGCGCCAGCAGCCTGGGACAGGCGGATTCACCCCTCCACTTT	CASSLGQADSPLHF
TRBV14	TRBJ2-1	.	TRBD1	TGTGCCAGCAGCCTATCGGGACAGCGTAATGAGCAGTTCTTC	CASSLSGQRNEQFF
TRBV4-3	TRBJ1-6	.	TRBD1	TGCGCCAGCAGCCAAAGGGACAGGGGGAACAATTCACCCCTCCACTTT	CASSQRDRGNNSPLHF
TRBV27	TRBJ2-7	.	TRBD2	TGTGCCAGCGGGGGACTAGCGGGAGACGAGCAGTACTTC	CASGGLAGDEQYF
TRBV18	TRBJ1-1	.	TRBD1	TGTGCCAGCTCACGGACAGGGGGCCGGGCTGAAGCTTTCTTT	CASSRTGGRAEAFF
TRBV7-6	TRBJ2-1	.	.	TGTGCCAGCAGCGTGACTAGAGGCAATGAGCAGTTCTTC	CASSVTRGNEQFF
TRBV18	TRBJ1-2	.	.	TGTGCCAGCTCACCCACTGACAGTAGTTATGGCTACACCTTC	CASSPTDSSYGYTF
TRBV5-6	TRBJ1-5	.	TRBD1	TGTGCCAGCAGCTTAGGGACAGGGATTAATCAGCCCCAGCATTTT	CASSLGTGINQPQHF
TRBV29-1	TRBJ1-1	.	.	TGCAGCGTTGGACAGTCGAGCACTGAAGCTTTCTTT	CSVGQSSTEAFF
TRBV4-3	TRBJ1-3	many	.	TGCGCCAGCAGCCAAGAGGCGGCCGCTGGAAACACCATATATTTT	CASSQEAAAGNTIYF
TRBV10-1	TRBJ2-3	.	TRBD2	TGCGCCACCGGGACTAGCGGATCAGATACGCAGTATTTT	CATGTSGSDTQYF
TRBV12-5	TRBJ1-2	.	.	TGTGCTAGTGGTTTCCCGACAGGACTCTATGGCTACACCTTC	CASGFPTGLYGYTF
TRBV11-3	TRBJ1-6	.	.	TGTGCCAGCAGCTTGGGCCTTGCTCGGCCCCTCCACTTT	CASSLGLARPLHF
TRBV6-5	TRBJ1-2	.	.	TGTGCCAGCAGTTACACAGGCATCTATGGCTACACCTTC	CASSYTGIYGYTF
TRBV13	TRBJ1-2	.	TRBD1	TGTGCCAGCAGCTCGGGACAGGGGGACTATGGCTACACCTTC	CASSSGQGDYGYTF
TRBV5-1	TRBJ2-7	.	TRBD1	TGCGCCAGCAGCTTGGATGGGACAGCATCCTACGAGCAGTACTTC	CASSLDGTASYEQYF
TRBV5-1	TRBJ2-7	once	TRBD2	TGCGCCAGCAGCTATAACTCGGCGGGAGTCTACGAGCAGTACTTC	CASSYNSAGVYEQYF
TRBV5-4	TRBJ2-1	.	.	TGTGCCAGCAGCTTGGGCAGGGAAGAGCAGTTCTTC	CASSLGREEQFF
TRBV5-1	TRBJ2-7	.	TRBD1	TGCGCCAGCAGCTTTGGACAGGGGGTTAACTACGAGCAGTACTTC	CASSFGQGVNYEQYF
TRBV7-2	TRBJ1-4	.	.	TGTGCCAGCAGCTTAGTGGGGACTGAGGAGAATGAAAAACTGTTTTTT	CASSLVGTEENEKLFF
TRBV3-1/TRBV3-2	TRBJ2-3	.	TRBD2	TGTGCCAACAAAGGACTAGCGGAGAGCACAGATACGCAGTATTTT	CANKGLAESTDTQYF
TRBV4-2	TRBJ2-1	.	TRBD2	TGTGCCAGCAGCCAAGCCAGAGCGGGACTAGCGCTCTACAATGAGCAGTTCTTC	CASSQARAGLALYNEQFF
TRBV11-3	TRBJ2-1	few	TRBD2	TGTGCCAGCAGCTTCCAGACTAGCACGGAACTGTTCTTC	CASSFQTSTELFF
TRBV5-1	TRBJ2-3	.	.	TGCGCCAGCAGCGCCCGAACGGTCGTGGTCAGGGTTTTCGCAGATACGCAGTATTTT	CASSARTVVVRVFADTQYF
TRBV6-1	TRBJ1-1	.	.	TGTGCCAGCAGTGAAATGTTCCGGGGCACTGAAGCTTTCTTT	CASSEMFRGTEAFF
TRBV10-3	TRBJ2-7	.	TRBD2	TGTGCCATCAGTGAGCTTCTAGCGGGAGGTAACGAGCAGTACTTC	CAISELLAGGNEQYF
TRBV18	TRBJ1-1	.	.	TGTGCCAGCTCACCTAGCATGTTGCCCATGAACACTGAAGCTTTCTTT	CASSPSMLPMNTEAFF
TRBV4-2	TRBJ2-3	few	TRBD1	TGTGCCAGCAGCCAAGGCAGGGGGCTACAGGGACCACAGTATTTT	CASSQGRGLQGPQYF
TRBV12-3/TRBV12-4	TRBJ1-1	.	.	TGTGCCAGCAGTTTCGGGGGTAGCACTGAAGCTTTCTTT	CASSFGGSTEAFF
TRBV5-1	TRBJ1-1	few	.	TGCGCCAGCAAGGAGGGATTTTTAAACACTGAAGCTTTCTTT	CASKEGFLNTEAFF
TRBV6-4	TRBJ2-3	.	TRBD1	TGTGCCAGCAGTGTCTTGCAGGGGGCAGGCACAGATACGCAGTATTTT	CASSVLQGAGTDTQYF
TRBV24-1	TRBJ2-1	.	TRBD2	TGTGCCACCAGTGTTGCCACTAGCGGAAGGCGGGCCTACAATGAGCAGTTCTTC	CATSVATSGRRAYNEQFF
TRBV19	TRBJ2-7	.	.	TGTGCCAGTAGTATAGCCCACTCGACAGGCTACGAGCAGTACTTC	CASSIAHSTGYEQYF
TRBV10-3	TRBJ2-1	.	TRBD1	TGTGCCATCAGTGTCCAACAGGGGAATGAGCAGTTCTTC	CAISVQQGNEQFF
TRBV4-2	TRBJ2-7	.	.	TGTGCCAGCAGCCAATTTTACCCAGGGGTTACCTACGAGCAGTACTTC	CASSQFYPGVTYEQYF
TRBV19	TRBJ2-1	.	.	TGTGCCAGTTGGGGGGACGAGCAGTTCTTC	CASWGDEQFF
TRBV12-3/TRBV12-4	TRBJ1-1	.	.	TGTGCCAGCAGTTTAGGAGCCTTAACTGAAGCTTTCTTT	CASSLGALTEAFF
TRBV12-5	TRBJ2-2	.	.	TGTGCTAGTGCCGGGCAGGGAAACACCGGGGAGCTGTTTTTT	CASAGQGNTGELFF